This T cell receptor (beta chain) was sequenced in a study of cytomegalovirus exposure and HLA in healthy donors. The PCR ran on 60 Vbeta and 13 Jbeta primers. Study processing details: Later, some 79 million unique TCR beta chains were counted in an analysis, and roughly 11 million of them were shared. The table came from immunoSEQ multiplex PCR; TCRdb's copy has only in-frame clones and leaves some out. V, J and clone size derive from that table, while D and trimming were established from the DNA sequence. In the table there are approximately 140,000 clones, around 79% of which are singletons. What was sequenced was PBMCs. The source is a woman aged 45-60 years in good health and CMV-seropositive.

The DNA of the CDR3 is TGTGCCAGCAGCTTGGAACAGGGATGGACCGGGGAGCTGTTTTTT. Translated: CASSLEQGWTGELFF. V usage is TRBV5-4 and J usage is TRBJ2-2, with D possibly TRBD1 on 6 matching bases. This CDR3 has 15 residues. CDR1 and CDR2 (germline): SGHNT, YYREEE (reference sequence). The V end lost 0 bases, the J end lost 5 bases, and 11 bases lay between the germline ends. The whole variable domain, remainder taken from reference TRBV5-4 and TRBJ2-2, is ETGVTQSPTHLIKTRGQQVTLRCSSQSGHNTVSWYQQALGQGPQFIFQYYREEENGRGNFPPRFSGLQFPNYSSELNVNALELDDSALYLCASSLEQGWTGELFFGEGSRLTVL.